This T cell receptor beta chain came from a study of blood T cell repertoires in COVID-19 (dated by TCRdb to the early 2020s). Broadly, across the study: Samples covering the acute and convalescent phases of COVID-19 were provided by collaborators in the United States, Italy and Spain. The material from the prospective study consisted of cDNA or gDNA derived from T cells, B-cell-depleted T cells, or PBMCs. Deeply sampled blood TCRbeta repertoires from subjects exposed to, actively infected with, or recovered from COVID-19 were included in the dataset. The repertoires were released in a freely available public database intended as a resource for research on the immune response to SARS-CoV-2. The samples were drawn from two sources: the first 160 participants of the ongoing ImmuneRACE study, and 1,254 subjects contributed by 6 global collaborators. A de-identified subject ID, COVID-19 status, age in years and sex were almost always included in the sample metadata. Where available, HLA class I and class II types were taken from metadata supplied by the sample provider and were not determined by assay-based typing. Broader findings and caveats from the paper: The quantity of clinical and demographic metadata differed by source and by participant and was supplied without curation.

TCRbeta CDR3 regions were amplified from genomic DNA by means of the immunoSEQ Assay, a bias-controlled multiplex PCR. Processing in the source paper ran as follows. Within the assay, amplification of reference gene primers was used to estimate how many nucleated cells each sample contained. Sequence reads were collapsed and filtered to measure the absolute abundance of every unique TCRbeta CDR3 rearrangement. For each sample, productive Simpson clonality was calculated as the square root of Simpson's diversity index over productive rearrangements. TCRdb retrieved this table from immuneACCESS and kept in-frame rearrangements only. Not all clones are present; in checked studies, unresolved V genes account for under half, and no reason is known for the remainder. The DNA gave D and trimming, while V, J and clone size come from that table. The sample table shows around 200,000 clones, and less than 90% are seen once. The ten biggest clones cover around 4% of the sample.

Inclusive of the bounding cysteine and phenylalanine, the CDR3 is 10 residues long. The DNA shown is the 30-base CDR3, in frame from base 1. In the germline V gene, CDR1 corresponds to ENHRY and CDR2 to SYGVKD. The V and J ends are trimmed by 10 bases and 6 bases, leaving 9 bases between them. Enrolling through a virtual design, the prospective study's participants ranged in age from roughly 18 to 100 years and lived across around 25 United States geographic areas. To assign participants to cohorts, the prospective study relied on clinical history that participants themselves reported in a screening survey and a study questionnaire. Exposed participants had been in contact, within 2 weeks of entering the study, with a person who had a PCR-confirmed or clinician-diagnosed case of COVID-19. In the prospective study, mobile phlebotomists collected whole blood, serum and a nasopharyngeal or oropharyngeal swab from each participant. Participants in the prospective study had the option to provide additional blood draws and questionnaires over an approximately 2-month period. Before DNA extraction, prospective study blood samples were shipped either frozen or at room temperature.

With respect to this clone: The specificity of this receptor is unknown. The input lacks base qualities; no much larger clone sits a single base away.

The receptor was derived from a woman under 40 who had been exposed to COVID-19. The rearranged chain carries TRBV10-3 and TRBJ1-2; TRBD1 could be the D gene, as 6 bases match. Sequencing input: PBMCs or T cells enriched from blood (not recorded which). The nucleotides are TGTGCCACGAGGGACAATGGCTACACCTTC. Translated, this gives CATRDNGYTF.